These T cell receptor beta chains were read from a single sample in a study of blood T cell repertoires in COVID-19. Sequenced by immunoSEQ multiplex PCR; TCRdb stores in-frame clones only, minus some. The sample yields 250,000 to 350,000 clones, 80% to 90% seen once. The sequenced sample was PBMCs or T cells enriched from blood (not recorded which). The receptors here all came from a woman younger than 35 who had recovered from COVID-19. Both conserved end residues are part of each CDR3. The order of the fields is CDR3 DNA, CDR3 protein, D gene, V gene, J gene, clone size. D genes are given only for firm matches. Clone size is stated in some rows and not others, as once, few, many or a class when expanded.

CDR3 DNA: TGTGCCAGCAGCCGCGCGGGGCACGAGCAGTTCTTC
CDR3 protein: CASSRAGHEQFF
D gene: .
V gene: TRBV7-9
J gene: TRBJ2-1
clone size: .

CDR3 DNA: TGTGCCAGCAGCTTAGACGTGCGAGCGGGCCACGAGCAGTACTTC
CDR3 protein: CASSLDVRAGHEQYF
D gene: .
V gene: TRBV7-2
J gene: TRBJ2-7
clone size: .

CDR3 DNA: TGCGCCAGCAGCCAAGTCGGGGGGCTGAGCACAGATACGCAGTATTTT
CDR3 protein: CASSQVGGLSTDTQYF
D gene: .
V gene: TRBV4-1
J gene: TRBJ2-3
clone size: few

CDR3 DNA: TGTGCCAGCAGGGAGCCAAAACTAGCGGGGCGCTACAATGAGCAGTTCTTC
CDR3 protein: CASREPKLAGRYNEQFF
D gene: .
V gene: TRBV21-1
J gene: TRBJ2-1
clone size: .

CDR3 DNA: TGTGCCAGCAGCCAAGATTTTGGACAGGGGGCTGGTGGCTACACCTTC
CDR3 protein: CASSQDFGQGAGGYTF
D gene: TRBD1
V gene: TRBV4-2
J gene: TRBJ1-2
clone size: .

CDR3 DNA: TGCGCCAGCAGCTCGATCCTCAGCGGGGAGTCCTCACGTGGTACGCAGTATTTT
CDR3 protein: CASSSILSGESSRGTQYF
D gene: TRBD2
V gene: TRBV4-1
J gene: TRBJ2-3
clone size: .

CDR3 DNA: TGTGCCAGCAGTGGGACAGGGGGGGAAAAACTGTTTTTT
CDR3 protein: CASSGTGGEKLFF
D gene: TRBD1
V gene: TRBV2
J gene: TRBJ1-4
clone size: .

CDR3 DNA: TGTGCCATCAGGGCTGGGAGTCAGACCCAAGAGACCCAGTACTTC
CDR3 protein: CAIRAGSQTQETQYF
D gene: .
V gene: TRBV10-3
J gene: TRBJ2-5
clone size: once

CDR3 DNA: TGTGCCAGCAGAACTCACGGAGCCTACGAGCAGTACTTC
CDR3 protein: CASRTHGAYEQYF
D gene: .
V gene: TRBV27
J gene: TRBJ2-7
clone size: once

CDR3 DNA: TGCGCCAGCAGCCCGCAGAATTACGAGCAGTACTTC
CDR3 protein: CASSPQNYEQYF
D gene: .
V gene: TRBV5-1
J gene: TRBJ2-7
clone size: .

CDR3 DNA: TGTGCCAGCGATCCGGCGGATGAAAAACTGTTTTTT
CDR3 protein: CASDPADEKLFF
D gene: .
V gene: TRBV2
J gene: TRBJ1-4
clone size: once

CDR3 DNA: TGTGCCAGCAGCCAAGCACCCGGTTACCAGCCCCAGCATTTT
CDR3 protein: CASSQAPGYQPQHF
D gene: .
V gene: TRBV4-2
J gene: TRBJ1-5
clone size: .

CDR3 DNA: TGTGCCAGTAGCCCCCCGTGGACTAGGAGTTACAATGAGCAGTTCTTC
CDR3 protein: CASSPPWTRSYNEQFF
D gene: TRBD2
V gene: TRBV19
J gene: TRBJ2-1
clone size: .

CDR3 DNA: TGTGCCAGCAGCAAGGCGGGGAGCGGGGAGCTGTTTTTT
CDR3 protein: CASSKAGSGELFF
D gene: .
V gene: TRBV6-5
J gene: TRBJ2-2
clone size: .

CDR3 DNA: TGTGCCACCAGTGGCAATTCGTTCGGGGGAGGCGGCTACACCTTC
CDR3 protein: CATSGNSFGGGGYTF
D gene: .
V gene: TRBV24-1
J gene: TRBJ1-2
clone size: .

CDR3 DNA: TGTGCCATCAGTGTGGGCGGGTACGAGCAGTACTTC
CDR3 protein: CAISVGGYEQYF
D gene: .
V gene: TRBV10-3
J gene: TRBJ2-7
clone size: .

CDR3 DNA: TGTGCCAGCAGCACCGGGACTAGCTCAAATGAGCAGTTCTTC
CDR3 protein: CASSTGTSSNEQFF
D gene: TRBD2
V gene: TRBV4-2
J gene: TRBJ2-1
clone size: .

CDR3 DNA: TGTGCCAGCAGTGACGGACTAAATGAAAAACTGTTTTTT
CDR3 protein: CASSDGLNEKLFF
D gene: .
V gene: TRBV2
J gene: TRBJ1-4
clone size: .

CDR3 DNA: TGTGCCTGGAGTGTAGCTGAGGATCAGCCCCAGCATTTT
CDR3 protein: CAWSVAEDQPQHF
D gene: .
V gene: TRBV30
J gene: TRBJ1-5
clone size: .

CDR3 DNA: TGCGCCAGCAGCCACCTCTTGGACAGGTATCAGCCCCAGCATTTT
CDR3 protein: CASSHLLDRYQPQHF
D gene: TRBD1
V gene: TRBV4-1
J gene: TRBJ1-5
clone size: .

CDR3 DNA: TGTGCCAGCAGTGAACTACAGGTGACCCCTTCACCCCTCCACTTT
CDR3 protein: CASSELQVTPSPLHF
D gene: .
V gene: TRBV6-1
J gene: TRBJ1-6
clone size: .

CDR3 DNA: TGTGCCAGCAGTCCATGGGACAGGGCCTACGAGCAGTACTTC
CDR3 protein: CASSPWDRAYEQYF
D gene: TRBD1
V gene: TRBV28
J gene: TRBJ2-7
clone size: .

CDR3 DNA: TGCGCCAGCAGCCAACAGGGGGCAGGGGTGGCCCTCCACTTT
CDR3 protein: CASSQQGAGVALHF
D gene: TRBD1
V gene: TRBV4-1
J gene: TRBJ1-6
clone size: .

CDR3 DNA: TGTGCCAGCAGCGTCAGCGGCAATGAGCAGTTCTTC
CDR3 protein: CASSVSGNEQFF
D gene: .
V gene: TRBV9
J gene: TRBJ2-1
clone size: .

CDR3 DNA: TGCGCCAGCAGCTATGGACAGGGCTACGAGCAGTACTTC
CDR3 protein: CASSYGQGYEQYF
D gene: TRBD1
V gene: TRBV5-1
J gene: TRBJ2-7
clone size: .

CDR3 DNA: TGTGCCAGCGGTAGACAGGGTTTTCCTGAAGCTTTCTTT
CDR3 protein: CASGRQGFPEAFF
D gene: TRBD1
V gene: TRBV28
J gene: TRBJ1-1
clone size: .

CDR3 DNA: TGTGCCAGCAGTTGGCAGGCTGGAAACACCATATATTTT
CDR3 protein: CASSWQAGNTIYF
D gene: .
V gene: TRBV6-2/TRBV6-3
J gene: TRBJ1-3
clone size: few

CDR3 DNA: TGCGCCAGCAGCCCTCAACAGGGTAACTATGGCTACACCTTC
CDR3 protein: CASSPQQGNYGYTF
D gene: .
V gene: TRBV5-1
J gene: TRBJ1-2
clone size: .

CDR3 DNA: TGTGCCGGCGGTAAAACTGGAAACACCATATATTTT
CDR3 protein: CAGGKTGNTIYF
D gene: .
V gene: TRBV2
J gene: TRBJ1-3
clone size: .

CDR3 DNA: TGTGCCAGCAGCTTATCAGGGCCCAACTCCTACAATGAGCAGTTCTTC
CDR3 protein: CASSLSGPNSYNEQFF
D gene: .
V gene: TRBV5-4
J gene: TRBJ2-1
clone size: .

CDR3 DNA: TGTGCCAGCAGACCGACTAGCGGGGGGGCGGACAATGAGCAGTTCTTC
CDR3 protein: CASRPTSGGADNEQFF
D gene: TRBD2
V gene: TRBV27
J gene: TRBJ2-1
clone size: .

CDR3 DNA: TGTGCCAGCAGCTTAGGACAGTACAATGAGCAGTTCTTC
CDR3 protein: CASSLGQYNEQFF
D gene: .
V gene: TRBV11-3
J gene: TRBJ2-1
clone size: .

CDR3 DNA: TGTGCCAGCAGCCTCTCCGGGGATAAACTGTTTTTT
CDR3 protein: CASSLSGDKLFF
D gene: .
V gene: TRBV9
J gene: TRBJ1-4
clone size: few